This T cell receptor beta chain is from a study of T cells in Graves' hyperthyroidism and ophthalmopathy. Study-level points and caveats: Within blood appeared most thyroid clonotypes that had expanded above 0.001.

The germline CDR1 and CDR2 sequences are MNHNS and SASEGT. Trimming shortened V by 1 base and J by 2 bases, and 8 bases separated the two germline ends. CDR3 length: 14 amino acids. Amplification targeted TCR beta CDR3 regions from RNA transcripts. An initial round of RT-PCR targeting the TCR CDR3 relied on the HTBI primer set. Each CDR3 protein is one row after TCRdb ran MiXCR on the multiplex PCR reads. Of under 350,000 distinct CDR3 sequences in the sample, less than 30% were seen once. Patients aged 18 to 65 with hyperthyroidism were newly diagnosed, with duration under 2 months. Uncontrolled infection, other autoimmune disease, pregnancy or lactation barred patients from enrollment. The PBMCs were sourced from fresh peripheral blood (approximately 9.6 ml). This clonotype was found many times. Its antigen is undetermined.

Sequencing used blood. The receptor was derived from a man aged 35 to 55 with Graves' hyperthyroidism that later progressed to Graves' ophthalmopathy. This chain joins TRBV6-1 and TRBJ1-2; D unclear. This chain's CDR3 is CASSEDLGNYGYTF. CDR3 DNA: TGTGCCAGCAGTGAAGATCTGGGAAACTATGGCTACACCTTC.